Below, 10 T cell receptor beta chains from the same sample are listed, as sequenced in a study of shared clonotypes between healthy human individuals. TCRdb's table, derived via immunoSEQ multiplex PCR, lists solely in-frame clones and lacks some. The sample consists of roughly 2,300,000 clones, roughly 90% of them appearing once. The specimen sequenced was naive CD4+ T cells from PBMCs. Noted subset: CD45RA+ positively selected. These receptors all stem from a man aged 18-30 years in good health. Some clones in this sample may be carry-over from other donors' samples.

The J gene is TRBJ1-2, the V gene TRBV19; maybe TRBD1 (5 bases). The CDR3 extends over 16 amino acids. Trimming took 1 base from V and 4 from J, leaving 16 bases between them. Germline loops: CDR1 LNHDA, CDR2 SQIVND (reference sequence). The CDR3 spells CASSIAGGRAPYGYTF. The DNA of the CDR3 is TGTGCCAGTAGTATAGCCGGGGGGAGAGCACCCTATGGCTACACCTTC.

The chain is built from TRBV4-1 and TRBJ2-1; TRBD1 is a possible D gene (6 bases). Germline V lookup: CDR1 MGHRA, CDR2 YSYEKL. Trimming stripped 0 bases from V and 10 bases from J, with 13 bases between. The CDR3 is made up of 14 amino acids. CDR3 sequence reads: CASSQDPQGREQFF. DNA for the CDR3: TGCGCCAGCAGCCAAGACCCACAGGGTCGGGAGCAGTTCTTC.

The V and J genes are TRBV14 and TRBJ1-1, with D possibly TRBD1 on 5 matching bases. CDR3 length: 16 residues. CDR1 SGHDN and CDR2 FVKESK come from the germline V gene. The V end was cut by 4 bases, the J end by 0 bases, with 15 bases between. This CDR3 is CASSLRQPLMNTEAFF. Here the CDR3 DNA reads TGTGCCAGCAGCCTCCGACAGCCCTTAATGAACACTGAAGCTTTCTTT.

The chain combines TRBV11-2 with TRBJ2-7; weak D call: TRBD2 (5 bases). The CDR3 is 14 residues long. The V and J ends lost 1 base and 6 bases respectively, with 13 bases between them. Germline V lookup: CDR1 SGHAT, CDR2 FQNNGV. This CDR3 is CASSLVREGLEQYF. CDR3 nucleotides: TGTGCCAGCAGCTTAGTTCGCGAGGGCCTCGAGCAGTACTTC.

The rearrangement uses TRBV29-1 and TRBJ2-3; 11 bases are shared with TRBD1. Germline trimming cut 6 bases from V and 4 bases from J; bases unmatched to any gene: 6. The length of the CDR3 is 14 residues. Per germline, CDR1 SQVTM and CDR2 ANQGSEA. CDR3 nucleotides: TGCAGCGTCAGCGGACAGGGGGCCTCAGATACGCAGTATTTT. Translation: CSVSGQGASDTQYF.

As concerns this clone: Within the sample, other DNA sequences also encode this same CDR3. The chain uses TRBV5-1 and TRBJ2-1; the match to TRBD2 covers 8 bases. Trimming took 4 bases from V and 1 from J; bases not matched to a gene: 4. The CDR3 runs 15 residues. CDR1 is SGHRS and CDR2 is YFSETQ in the germline V gene. The chain's CDR3 is CASSLLAESYNEQFF. CDR3 DNA: TGCGCCAGCAGCCTACTAGCGGAGTCCTACAATGAGCAGTTCTTC.

This chain joins TRBV7-2 and TRBJ2-1; 10 bases align to TRBD2. V shed 5 bases and J 8 bases; nucleotides not matched to a gene: 12. This CDR3 comprises 16 residues. The germline V gene has CDR1 SGHTA and CDR2 FQGNSA. The CDR3 spells CASSGRLAGVRYEQFF. The CDR3, as DNA: TGTGCCAGCAGCGGGCGGCTAGCGGGAGTTCGCTATGAGCAGTTCTTC. The full variable domain, completed using reference TRBV7-2 and TRBJ2-1, is GAGVSQSPSNKVTEKGKDVELRCDPISGHTALYWYRQSLGQGLEFLIYFQGNSAPDKSGLPSDRFSAERTGGSVSTLTIQRTQQEDSAVYLCASSGRLAGVRYEQFFGPGTRLTVL.

The sample holds one count of this clone. The rearrangement links TRBV18 to TRBJ1-1; D gene uncertain. Germline CDR1 reads KGHSH; CDR2 reads LQKENI. The CDR3 has 14 residues. V lost 3 bases and J 0 bases, leaving 8 bases between the germline ends. In DNA form, the CDR3 reads TGTGCCAGCTCACCCCAAGTATTGAACACTGAAGCTTTCTTT. Its protein product is CASSPQVLNTEAFF.

In its sample, this clone was seen a few times. The chain carries TRBV5-4 and TRBJ1-2; D call uncertain. The CDR3 sequence is 14 residues long. Germline-derived CDR1 and CDR2 are SGHNT and YYREEE (reference sequence). The V end was cut by 2 bases, the J end by 4 bases, with 12 bases between. This chain's CDR3 is CASSFPEGPYGYTF. DNA of the CDR3: TGTGCCAGCAGCTTCCCCGAGGGTCCCTATGGCTACACCTTC.

This chain joins TRBV6-5 and TRBJ2-7; 7 positions agree with TRBD1. With V trimmed by 7 bases and J by 2 bases, 8 bases remained unmatched. This CDR3 spans 14 amino acids. CDR1 is MNHEY and CDR2 is SVGAGI in the germline V gene. The CDR3 loop is CASTSDRRAYEQYF. CDR3 sequence (DNA): TGTGCCAGCACCTCGGACAGGCGGGCCTACGAGCAGTACTTC.